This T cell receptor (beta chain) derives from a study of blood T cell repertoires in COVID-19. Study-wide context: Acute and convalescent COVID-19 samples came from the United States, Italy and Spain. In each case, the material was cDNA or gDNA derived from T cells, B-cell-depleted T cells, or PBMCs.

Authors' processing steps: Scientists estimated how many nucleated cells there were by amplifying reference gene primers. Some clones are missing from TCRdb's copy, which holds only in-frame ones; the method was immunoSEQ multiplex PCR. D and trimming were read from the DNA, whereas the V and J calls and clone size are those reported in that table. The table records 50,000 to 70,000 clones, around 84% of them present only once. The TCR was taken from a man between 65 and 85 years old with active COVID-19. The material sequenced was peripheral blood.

The CDR3 nucleotides read TGTGCCAGCAGCCCTCGACAGGGCACTAAGAATGGCTACACCTTC. Translating gives CASSPRQGTKNGYTF. This chain connects TRBV7-3 to TRBJ1-2; TRBD1 aligns across 7 bases. This CDR3 spans 15 amino acids. The germline V gene has CDR1 SGHTA and CDR2 FQGTGA. J lost 6 bases, V lost 5 bases, and 12 bases had no gene match.